Listed here are 25 T cell receptor beta chains from one sample, sequenced in a study of Ad26.COV2.S vaccination and SARS-CoV-2 variants. The protocol was immunoSEQ multiplex PCR, while the TCRdb copy is restricted to in-frame clones and leaves out a portion. The sample contains about 350,000 clones, around 86% of which appear only once. Treatment denoted: approximately 18 received Ad26.COV2.S at low or high dose, single or two shots; 5 received placebo; per-sample allocation not given. It was on day 63 after the first vaccine or placebo injection that samples were taken. Sequencing was performed on peripheral blood, taken in a trial of Ad26.COV2.S vaccine versus placebo. These receptors came from a person aged 18-60 years who received the Ad26.COV2.S COVID-19 vaccine or a placebo.

This clone was found a few times. J is TRBJ1-2 and V is TRBV2; D remains unclear. Germline V gives CDR1 SNHLY, CDR2 FYNNEI. Trimming removed 7 bases from V and 7 bases from J, with 13 bases in between. The length of the CDR3 is 12 residues. The DNA of the CDR3 is TGTGCCAGCAATACAGCAATTAGTGGCTACACCTTC. It yields the protein CASNTAISGYTF.

This chain connects TRBV5-1 to TRBJ2-7; D tentatively fits TRBD1 or TRBD2 (5 bases each). This CDR3 contains 15 residues. V was pared by 0 bases and J by 3 bases, with 13 bases between. In germline, CDR1 is SGHRS, CDR2 YFSETQ. Written as DNA, the CDR3 is TGCGCCAGCAGCTTGGCCATTATGGGGGACTACGAGCAGTACTTC. It is translated as CASSLAIMGDYEQYF.

This clone occurred a few times. Other DNA sequences within the sample encode an identical CDR3. This rearrangement joins TRBV29-1 to TRBJ1-3; tentatively, D is TRBD1 (5 bases). The CDR3 length is 12 residues. Germline lookup yields CDR1 SQVTM and CDR2 ANQGSEA. Trimming shortened V by 4 bases and J by 2 bases, and 6 bases separated the two germline ends. This CDR3 is CSVGGAGNTIYF. The CDR3 bases are TGCAGCGTTGGAGGGGCTGGAAACACCATATATTTT.

This chain joins TRBV7-9 and TRBJ1-4, with 9 bases aligning to TRBD1. The CDR3 is 16 amino acids. Germline V gene sequence: CDR1 SEHNR, CDR2 FQNEAQ (reference sequence). The V gene end was trimmed by 6 bases and the J gene end by 2 bases; junction bases not matched to a gene: 7. The CDR3 spells CASRLYRGPTNEKLFF. CDR3 nucleotides: TGTGCCAGCAGACTTTACAGGGGGCCCACTAATGAAAAACTGTTTTTT.

The rearrangement joins TRBV4-1 to TRBJ1-1, with 10 bases identical to TRBD1. This CDR3 has 14 amino acids. Per the germline V gene, CDR1 is MGHRA and CDR2 is YSYEKL. The junction had 5 bases not matched to a gene; V was cut back by 3 bases and J by 7 bases. The DNA of the CDR3 is TGCGCCAGCAGCCATTCGACAGGGGGCGGTGAAGCTTTCTTT. Translated, it gives CASSHSTGGGEAFF.

As for this clone: The junction does not match germline at one end; this may be a read error. DNA for the CDR3: TGTGCTAGCAGCCCCGGACAGGGGGCATTCGAGACCCAGTACTTC. It yields the protein CASSPGQGAFETQYF. The V call is TRBV7-7, the J call TRBJ2-5; TRBD1 matches 11 bases. This CDR3 has 15 amino acids. Per germline, CDR1 SSHAT and CDR2 FNYEAQ (reference sequence).

V gene TRBV10-3 combines with J gene TRBJ2-3; 7 nucleotides match TRBD1. The trim removed 7 bases at V and 4 bases at J, leaving 11 bases unmatched. This CDR3 spans 15 amino acids. CDR1 is ENHRY, CDR2 SYGVKD, per germline. DNA for the CDR3: TGTGCCATCACCGAAGGAACAGGGGTGGCAGATACGCAGTATTTT. Its translation: CAITEGTGVADTQYF.

The chain has TRBV5-1 and TRBJ2-1; a weak D match, TRBD2 (6 bases). V lost 0 bases and J lost 8, with 15 bases in between. CDR3 size: 15 residues. CDR1 is SGHRS, CDR2 YFSETQ, per germline. This chain's CDR3 is CASSLGGGGYYEQFF. The CDR3 region has the DNA TGCGCCAGCAGCTTGGGGGGAGGCGGATACTATGAGCAGTTCTTC.

The genes are TRBV5-6 and TRBJ2-3, with D unresolved. Germline CDR1 reads SGHDT; CDR2 reads YYEEEE. The V end was cut by 0 bases, the J end by 2 bases, with 7 bases between. The CDR3 loop spans 14 amino acids. Here the CDR3 reads CASSLVRFTDTQYF. CDR3 nucleotide sequence: TGTGCCAGCAGCTTGGTTCGCTTCACAGATACGCAGTATTTT.

The chain carries TRBV28 and TRBJ1-6; perhaps TRBD1 as D (5 bases). Trimming removed 5 bases at V and 5 bases at J, with 25 bases between. This CDR3 is built from 19 residues. CDR1 is MDHEN and CDR2 is SYDVKM in the germline V gene. CDR3 residues: CASSPLGQWTGEHNSPLHF. The CDR3 region has the DNA TGTGCCAGCAGTCCCCTGGGCCAGTGGACGGGGGAGCATAATTCACCCCTCCACTTT.

The chain is built from TRBV18 and TRBJ2-7; D is uncertain. The CDR3 is made up of 14 amino acids. Per germline, CDR1 KGHSH and CDR2 LQKENI. With 6 bases removed from V and 2 bases from J, the gap between germline ends came to 14 bases. The CDR3 DNA is TGTGCCAGCTCTCAAGAGGTCCGAGCCTACGAGCAGTACTTC. Protein: CASSQEVRAYEQYF.

V gene TRBV19 combines with J gene TRBJ2-5; D is perhaps TRBD2 (7 bases). The CDR3 has 14 amino acids. The V gene's germline CDR1 is LNHDA and CDR2 SQIVND (reference sequence). V was cut by 3 bases and J by 4 bases, with 12 bases left in between. The CDR3 spells CASSIGGGSETQYF. CDR3 bases: TGTGCCAGTAGTATTGGGGGGGGCTCAGAGACCCAGTACTTC.

The J gene is TRBJ1-2, the V gene TRBV28; no clear D gene. Between the trimmed V and J ends, which lost 2 bases and 0 bases, there was a span of 10 bases. The CDR3 length is 15 residues. Germline V gives CDR1 MDHEN, CDR2 SYDVKM. The CDR3 region has the DNA TGTGCCAGCAGTTTAGAAGGGCCTACTAACTATGGCTACACCTTC. The encoded protein is CASSLEGPTNYGYTF.

This sequence joins TRBV11-2 and TRBJ1-2, with 9 bases fitting TRBD1. The CDR3 extends over 14 amino acids. CDR1 and CDR2 (germline): SGHAT, FQNNGV. Trimming removed 4 bases from V and 8 bases from J; junction bases left unmatched: 8. The DNA for the CDR3 is TGTGCCAGCAGCTCACTACAGGGGGCTGGCGGCTACACCTTC. Encoded protein: CASSSLQGAGGYTF.

The chain is built from TRBV3-1 (or the pseudogene TRBV3-2) and TRBJ2-5; D is unresolved. V lost 3 bases and J lost 1, with 15 bases in between. Germline lookup yields CDR1 LGHDT and CDR2 YNNKEL (reference sequence). The CDR3 extends over 16 amino acids. CDR3 coding DNA: TGTGCCAGCAGCCACGCTAGGCAGAAACCCCAAGAGACCCAGTACTTC. Encoded protein: CASSHARQKPQETQYF.

This clone was detected only once. The genes are TRBV9 and TRBJ2-2; no reliable D call. CDR1 SGDLS and CDR2 YYNGEE come from the germline V gene. The length of the CDR3 is 12 residues. V dropped 4 bases and J dropped 3 bases, with 4 bases sitting between them. The CDR3 sequence is CASSPHTGELFF. The CDR3 bases are TGTGCCAGCAGCCCTCACACCGGGGAGCTGTTTTTT.

Only a few counts were recorded for this clone. The chain combines TRBV7-9 with TRBJ1-1; 8 nucleotides agree with TRBD1. From germline, CDR1 is SEHNR and CDR2 FQNEAQ (reference sequence). With 1 base clipped from V and 5 bases from J, the junction kept 3 bases outside the gene matches. The CDR3 loop spans 14 amino acids. The CDR3 DNA reads TGTGCCAGCAGCTTAGAGGACAGGGTGACTGAAGCTTTCTTT. Its translation: CASSLEDRVTEAFF.

The chain recombines TRBV19 with TRBJ1-6; TRBD1 might be the D (5 bases). The CDR3 covers 18 residues. V was clipped by 0 bases and J by 5 bases, with 17 bases between them. Germline V gives CDR1 LNHDA, CDR2 SQIVND (reference sequence). DNA for the CDR3: TGTGCCAGTAGTATAGACGGGGTCGTGGGGACTGATAATTCACCCCTCCACTTT. The encoded protein is CASSIDGVVGTDNSPLHF. The full variable domain, with the rest looked up from reference TRBV19 and TRBJ1-6, is DGGITQSPKYLFRKEGQNVTLSCEQNLNHDAMYWYRQDPGQGLRLIYYSQIVNDFQKGDIAEGYSVSREKKESFPLTVTSAQKNPTAFYLCASSIDGVVGTDNSPLHFGNGTRLTVT.

The chain is built from TRBV19 and TRBJ1-1; D remains unclear. The CDR3 runs 13 residues. V lost 8 bases and J lost 4, with 14 bases in between. CDR1 LNHDA and CDR2 SQIVND come from the germline V gene (reference sequence). CDR3 region: CASGLGVSTEAFF. In DNA form, the CDR3 reads TGTGCCAGTGGACTTGGGGTAAGCACTGAAGCTTTCTTT.

The rearrangement joins TRBV6-1 to TRBJ2-2; D tentatively reads TRBD1 or TRBD2 (5 bases each). Per germline, CDR1 MNHNS and CDR2 SASEGT. V shed 3 bases and J shed 6 bases, with 14 bases lying between them. This CDR3 spans 15 amino acids. The CDR3 loop reads CASSDGGSMAGELFF. DNA for the CDR3: TGTGCCAGCAGTGATGGGGGTTCCATGGCCGGGGAGCTGTTTTTT.

V is TRBV2 and J is TRBJ1-1; a weak D match, TRBD1 (5 bases). The CDR3 loop spans 14 amino acids. Germline values: CDR1 SNHLY, CDR2 FYNNEI. Trimming removed 5 bases at V and 1 base at J, with 11 bases between. CDR3 bases: TGTGCCAGCAGTCCCCTTGGGGCGAACACTGAAGCTTTCTTT. It is translated as CASSPLGANTEAFF.

CDR3 sequence: CASSTGGTEAFF. In DNA form, the CDR3 reads TGTGCCAGCAGTACCGGAGGGACTGAAGCTTTCTTT. V gene TRBV6-2 or TRBV6-3 combines with J gene TRBJ1-1, with no clear D. The length of the CDR3 is 12 residues. Trimming took 5 bases from V and 5 from J, leaving 9 bases between them. Per the germline V gene, CDR1 is MNHEY and CDR2 is SVGEGT.

This chain connects TRBV7-3 to TRBJ1-3, with D perhaps matching TRBD1 (6 bases). Germline-derived CDR1 and CDR2 are SGHTA and FQGTGA. The CDR3 has 16 amino acids. The V end was cut by 5 bases, the J end by 0 bases, with 14 bases between. CDR3 loop: CASSLTTGASGNTIYF. The CDR3 coding sequence is TGTGCCAGCAGCCTCACGACAGGCGCCTCTGGAAACACCATATATTTT.

This chain joins TRBV12-3 or TRBV12-4 and TRBJ1-6; D not certain. This CDR3 is 11 amino acids long. Between the trimmed V and J ends, which lost 8 bases and 8 bases, there was a span of 7 bases. The CDR3, as DNA: TGTGCCAGCGGGGAGGATTCACCCCTCCACTTT. This sequence encodes CASGEDSPLHF.

The J gene is TRBJ1-6, the V gene TRBV4-1, with 7 bases that match TRBD1. V lost 3 bases to trimming and J lost 7 bases; unmatched junction nucleotides: 12. Germline V lookup: CDR1 MGHRA, CDR2 YSYEKL. The CDR3 consists of 17 residues. The CDR3 protein is CASSHPTGVRGNSPLHF. The DNA of the CDR3 is TGCGCCAGCAGCCATCCTACAGGGGTCCGGGGGAATTCACCCCTCCACTTT.